Below, 5 T cell receptor beta chains from the same sample are listed, as sequenced in a study of T cell repertoires in cytomegalovirus infection. The antigens of these receptors remain unknown. TCRdb re-called the reads through MiXCR, storing one row per CDR3 protein. The data contain about 160,000 distinct CDR3 sequences, 20% to 25% of them singletons. Sequenced here: CD8+ T cells from cultured PBMCs, sampled from culture after CMV antigen stimulation. These receptors were collected from a human donor in good health (CMV status not recorded). Some clones in this sample may be carry-over from other donors' samples.

DNA for the CDR3: TGTGCCAGCAGTCCAACTGGCTCTGGAACCTACGAGCAGTACTTC. Encoded protein: CASSPTGSGTYEQYF. The chain has TRBV7-2 and TRBJ2-7; D is unclear. The CDR3 loop spans 15 amino acids. V was cut by 6 bases and J by 2 bases, with 17 bases left in between. CDR1 is SGHTA and CDR2 is FQGNSA in the germline V gene.

Ten or more counts support this clonotype. The chain uses TRBV6-6 and TRBJ2-5; 12 nucleotides align to TRBD2. Per germline, CDR1 MNHNY and CDR2 SVGAGI (reference sequence). The V and J ends lost 0 bases and 0 bases, in that order; junction bases with no gene match: 5. CDR3 length equals 18 residues. CDR3 region: CASSYSRASGGDQETQYF. DNA for the CDR3: TGTGCCAGCAGTTACTCACGGGCTAGCGGGGGGGACCAAGAGACCCAGTACTTC.

This chain links TRBV4-3 with TRBJ2-1; 13 nucleotides match TRBD2. CDR1 and CDR2 from the germline V gene are LGHNA and YSLEER. With 1 base clipped from V and 3 bases from J, the junction kept 0 bases outside the gene matches. The CDR3 consists of 16 residues. The CDR3 spells CASSQGLAGGYNEQFF. DNA of the CDR3: TGCGCCAGCAGCCAAGGACTAGCGGGGGGCTACAATGAGCAGTTCTTC.

The chain couples TRBV7-2 to TRBJ2-5; D call uncertain. This CDR3 is built from 13 residues. V lost 3 bases and J 5 bases, leaving 10 bases between the germline ends. Germline V gives CDR1 SGHTA, CDR2 FQGNSA. The CDR3 loop reads CASSFRNTETQYF. In DNA form, the CDR3 reads TGTGCCAGCAGCTTTAGGAACACGGAGACCCAGTACTTC. The full variable domain, with the rest looked up from reference TRBV7-2 and TRBJ2-5, is GAGVSQSPSNKVTEKGKDVELRCDPISGHTALYWYRQSLGQGLEFLIYFQGNSAPDKSGLPSDRFSAERTGGSVSTLTIQRTQQEDSAVYLCASSFRNTETQYFGPGTRLLVL.

The V call is TRBV7-8, the J call TRBJ2-3; D is unclear. The ends were cut back, 4 bases at V and 0 bases at J, with 14 bases in the middle. This CDR3 is 16 amino acids long. CDR1 and CDR2 (germline): SGHVS, FQNEAQ. CDR3 sequence reads: CASSSDMEPSTDTQYF. CDR3 DNA sequence: TGTGCCAGCAGCTCAGACATGGAACCTAGCACAGATACGCAGTATTTT.